The source of this TCR beta chain is a study of identifying expanded T cells in peripheral blood. Findings of the study overall: Technical replicates showed about 1.1 changed clones; two weeks roughly 18; four weeks 19. Two-week clone count variance significantly increased as total template count grew.

Generated by immunoSEQ multiplex PCR, the TCRdb table keeps only in-frame clones and is missing some. The sample contains about 130,000 clones, 65% to 90% of which appear only once. Germline CDR1 and CDR2: SGHTA and FQGNSA. This CDR3 has 13 amino acids. Trimming removed 5 bases at V and 6 bases at J, with 13 bases between. Comments on this clone: The antigen remains unidentified.

During the collection period, no donor immune events like infections were recorded. Sequenced sample: blood. This TCR was recovered from a person aged 18 to 75 in good health. This chain connects TRBV7-2 to TRBJ1-2, with D perhaps matching TRBD1 (6 bases). Here the CDR3 reads CASSASRGHGYTF. The CDR3 DNA reads TGTGCCAGCAGCGCCAGCAGGGGCCATGGCTACACCTTC.